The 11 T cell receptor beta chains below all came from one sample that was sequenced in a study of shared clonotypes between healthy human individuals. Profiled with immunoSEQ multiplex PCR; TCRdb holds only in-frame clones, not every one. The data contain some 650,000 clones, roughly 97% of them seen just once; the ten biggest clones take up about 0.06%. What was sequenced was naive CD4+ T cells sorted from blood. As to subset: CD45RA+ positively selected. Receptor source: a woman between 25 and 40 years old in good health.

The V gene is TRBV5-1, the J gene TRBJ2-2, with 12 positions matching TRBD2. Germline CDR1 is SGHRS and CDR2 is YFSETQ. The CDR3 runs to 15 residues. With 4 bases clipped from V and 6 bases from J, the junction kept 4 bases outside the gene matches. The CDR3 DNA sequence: TGCGCCAGCAGCCCGACTAGCGGGAGCTCCGGGGAGCTGTTTTTT. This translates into CASSPTSGSSGELFF.

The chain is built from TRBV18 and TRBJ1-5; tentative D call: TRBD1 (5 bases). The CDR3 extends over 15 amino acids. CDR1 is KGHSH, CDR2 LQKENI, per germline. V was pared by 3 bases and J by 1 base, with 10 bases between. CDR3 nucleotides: TGTGCCAGCTCACCTTGGGGCGAAAGCAATCAGCCCCAGCATTTT. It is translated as CASSPWGESNQPQHF.

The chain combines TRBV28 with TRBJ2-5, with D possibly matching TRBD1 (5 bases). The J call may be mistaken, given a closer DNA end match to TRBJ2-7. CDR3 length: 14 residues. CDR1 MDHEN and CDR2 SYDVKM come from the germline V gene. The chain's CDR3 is CASSSSQGSTEQYF. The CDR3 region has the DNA TGTGCCAGCAGTTCATCCCAGGGTTCTACCGAGCAGTACTTC.

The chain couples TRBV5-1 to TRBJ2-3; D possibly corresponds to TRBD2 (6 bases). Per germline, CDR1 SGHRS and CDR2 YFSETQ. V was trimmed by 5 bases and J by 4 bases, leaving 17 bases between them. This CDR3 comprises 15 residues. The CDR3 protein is CASRDRELGSDTQYF. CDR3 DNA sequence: TGCGCCAGCAGAGATCGGGAGTTGGGTTCAGATACGCAGTATTTT.

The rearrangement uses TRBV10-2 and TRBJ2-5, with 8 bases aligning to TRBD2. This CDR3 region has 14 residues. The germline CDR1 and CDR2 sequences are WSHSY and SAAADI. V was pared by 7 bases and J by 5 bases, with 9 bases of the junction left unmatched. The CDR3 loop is CASNIRGGWETQYF. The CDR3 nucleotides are TGCGCCAGCAATATACGGGGGGGCTGGGAGACCCAGTACTTC.

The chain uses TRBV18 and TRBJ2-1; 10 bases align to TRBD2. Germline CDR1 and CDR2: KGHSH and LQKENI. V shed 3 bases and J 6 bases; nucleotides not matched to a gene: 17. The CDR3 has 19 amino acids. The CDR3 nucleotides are TGTGCCAGCTCACCGCGGGGTTCTCCTAGCGGGAGTTCGTCCAATGAGCAGTTCTTC. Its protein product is CASSPRGSPSGSSSNEQFF.

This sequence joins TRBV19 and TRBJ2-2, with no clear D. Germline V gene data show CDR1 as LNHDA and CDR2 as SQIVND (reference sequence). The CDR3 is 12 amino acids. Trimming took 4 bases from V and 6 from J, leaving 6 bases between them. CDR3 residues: CASSRVAGELFF. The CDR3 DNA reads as TGTGCCAGTAGTAGAGTGGCCGGGGAGCTGTTTTTT.

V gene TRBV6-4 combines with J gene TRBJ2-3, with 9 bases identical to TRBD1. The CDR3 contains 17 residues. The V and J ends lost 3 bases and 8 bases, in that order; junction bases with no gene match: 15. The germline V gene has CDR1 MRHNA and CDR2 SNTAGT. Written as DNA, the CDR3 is TGTGCCAGCAGTGAAACGGGACAGGGTTCAGCTCTGGGTACGCAGTATTTT. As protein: CASSETGQGSALGTQYF.

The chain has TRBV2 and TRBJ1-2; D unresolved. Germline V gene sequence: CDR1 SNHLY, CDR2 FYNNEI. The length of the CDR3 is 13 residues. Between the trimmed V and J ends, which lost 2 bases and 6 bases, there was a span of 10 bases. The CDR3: CASSERQDHGYTF. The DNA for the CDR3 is TGTGCCAGCAGTGAAAGGCAGGACCATGGCTACACCTTC.

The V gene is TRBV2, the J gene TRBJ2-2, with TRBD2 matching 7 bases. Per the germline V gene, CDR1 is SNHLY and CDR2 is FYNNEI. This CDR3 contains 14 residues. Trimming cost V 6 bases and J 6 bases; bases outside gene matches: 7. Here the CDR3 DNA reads TGTGCCAGCAGCGGGGGGATTAAGGCCGGGGAGCTGTTTTTT. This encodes CASSGGIKAGELFF.

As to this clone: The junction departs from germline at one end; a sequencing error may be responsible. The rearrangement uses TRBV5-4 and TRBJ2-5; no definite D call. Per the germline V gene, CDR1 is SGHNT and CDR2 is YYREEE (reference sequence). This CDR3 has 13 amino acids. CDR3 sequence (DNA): TGTGCCAGCAGCCAGTACTACCAGGAGACCCAGTACTTC. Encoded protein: CASSQYYQETQYF.